These 20 T cell receptor beta chains were sequenced from one sample in a study of primary melanoma T cells and metastatic recurrence. The repertoire was sequenced with immunoSEQ multiplex PCR; TCRdb's copy has only in-frame clones and lacks some. The sample has approximately 3,100 clones, approximately 78% seen once. The sequenced sample consisted of melanoma tumor tissue. The receptors come from a human donor with melanoma.

The V gene is TRBV19, the J gene TRBJ2-2; the D is unclear. Germline V gene sequence: CDR1 LNHDA, CDR2 SQIVND (reference sequence). This CDR3 comprises 13 residues. The V and J ends lost 1 base and 2 bases respectively, with 2 bases between them. The CDR3 sequence is CASSIVNTGELFF. The CDR3 nucleotides are TGTGCCAGTAGTATAGTTAACACCGGGGAGCTGTTTTTT.

The chain links TRBV18 to TRBJ1-2, with no clear D. Trimming shortened V by 3 bases and J by 3 bases, and 17 bases separated the two germline ends. Per the germline V gene, CDR1 is KGHSH and CDR2 is LQKENI. The CDR3 extends over 16 amino acids. CDR3 amino acids: CASSPPVWLFDYGYTF. The CDR3 nucleotides are TGTGCCAGCTCACCCCCCGTTTGGCTCTTTGACTATGGCTACACCTTC.

V gene TRBV11-3 combines with J gene TRBJ2-3; 9 nucleotides agree with TRBD2. The CDR3 runs to 16 residues. V lost 1 base and J lost 5; bases outside the gene matches: 7. Germline V CDR1 and CDR2: SGHNT, YENEEA. The CDR3 DNA follows: TGTGCCAGCAGCTTAGTCCGCGGGGGGGCCGGAGATACGCAGTATTTT. Its protein product is CASSLVRGGAGDTQYF.

A word on this clone: A read error may produce the germline difference seen at one junction end. The V call is TRBV19, the J call TRBJ2-5; D might be TRBD1 or TRBD2, each matching 5 bases. This CDR3 has 16 residues. Germline CDR1 LNHDA, CDR2 SQIVND (reference sequence). The CDR3 DNA sequence: TGTGCCAGTAGTATAGGTTTCGGTCGGAAGTTTGGGACCCAATACTTC. Its protein is CASSIGFGRKFGTQYF.

The rearrangement links TRBV6-8 to TRBJ1-2; 9 bases line up with TRBD1. This CDR3 has 13 residues. Unmatched junction bases numbered 8, after V lost 10 bases and J lost 5 bases. Germline V gene lookup returns CDR1 MNHGY and CDR2 SAAAGT. The CDR3 sequence: CATTSGQGYGYTF. Here the CDR3 DNA reads TGTGCCACCACTTCAGGACAGGGGTATGGCTACACCTTC.

This chain uses TRBV7-1 with TRBJ1-2; 9 bases align to TRBD1. TRBV7-1 is an open reading frame, and its role is uncertain. CDR3 length equals 13 residues. Trimming took 7 bases from V and 7 from J; bases not matched to a gene: 7. The CDR3 reads CASTLQGATGYTF. CDR3 coding DNA: TGTGCCAGCACCCTACAGGGGGCGACTGGCTACACCTTC.

The J gene is TRBJ1-2, the V gene TRBV11-3; D remains unclear. The germline V and J ends were trimmed by 1 base and 0 bases, with 12 bases remaining between them. The germline V gene encodes CDR1 SGHNT and CDR2 YENEEA. The CDR3 has 16 amino acids. CDR3 in amino acids: CASSLGHRNANYGYTF. DNA for the CDR3: TGTGCCAGCAGCTTAGGACACCGAAACGCTAACTATGGCTACACCTTC.

V usage is TRBV6-8 and J usage is TRBJ1-5; possibly TRBD1 for D (5 bases). The germline V gene has CDR1 MNHGY and CDR2 SAAAGT. The CDR3 is 13 amino acids. Trimming stripped 10 bases from V and 3 bases from J, with 13 bases between. As DNA, the CDR3 is TGTGCCACCCAGGGCACCAACAATCAGCCCCAGCATTTT. The encoded protein is CATQGTNNQPQHF.

The chain combines TRBV6-8 with TRBJ1-5; 7 bases match TRBD1. V shed 9 bases and J 0 bases; nucleotides not matched to a gene: 5. There are 14 residues in the CDR3. Germline-derived CDR1 and CDR2 are MNHGY and SAAAGT. In DNA, the CDR3 is TGTGCCAGTACCCACAGGGGTAGCAATCAGCCCCAGCATTTT. It yields the protein CASTHRGSNQPQHF.

To note about this clone: An end of the junction differs from the germline gene, which may be a read error. This chain links TRBV6-8 with TRBJ1-1; D remains ambiguous. Germline CDR1 is MNHGY and CDR2 is SAAAGT. This CDR3 region has 12 residues. CDR3 amino acids: CVSSYSLTEAFF. The DNA of the CDR3 is TGTGTCAGCAGTTACTCTTTAACTGAAGCTTTCTTT.

The rearrangement joins TRBV1 to TRBJ2-7; TRBD2, as called in the table, went unchecked against the DNA. TRBV1 is annotated as a pseudogene. There are 17 residues in the CDR3. The CDR3 sequence: CASSLGERGLSSYEQYF. CDR3 sequence (DNA): TGCGCCAGCAGCTTAGGGGAGCGGGGGCTCTCCTCCTACGAGCAGTACTTC.

The rearrangement uses TRBV6-8 and TRBJ1-2, with TRBD1 matching 9 bases. The length of the CDR3 is 16 residues. Germline CDR1 is MNHGY and CDR2 is SAAAGT. V lost 2 bases to trimming and J lost 4 bases; unmatched junction nucleotides: 8. The CDR3 sequence: CASSYAPGTGSYGYTF. CDR3 bases: TGTGCCAGCAGTTACGCCCCCGGGACAGGGTCCTATGGCTACACCTTC.

This clone was counted only a few times. The V gene is TRBV5-1, the J gene TRBJ2-5; D possibly uses TRBD1 or TRBD2 (5 bases each). Germline CDR1 and CDR2: SGHRS and YFSETQ. The V and J ends lost 4 bases and 1 base respectively, with 14 bases between them. The CDR3 extends over 15 amino acids. The CDR3 spells CASSNPGAIQETQYF. As DNA, the CDR3 is TGCGCCAGCAGCAATCCCGGGGCAATCCAAGAGACCCAGTACTTC.

The chain joins TRBV10-3 to TRBJ2-2; D is uncertain. V was trimmed by 0 bases and J by 1 base, leaving 6 bases between them. This CDR3 has 15 residues. Germline V gives CDR1 ENHRY, CDR2 SYGVKD. CDR3 in DNA: TGTGCCATCAGTGAGTCGAAGGGGAACACCGGGGAGCTGTTTTTT. This encodes CAISESKGNTGELFF.

The gene calls are TRBV7-7 and TRBJ2-7; perhaps D is TRBD1 or TRBD2 (5 bases each). This CDR3 is built from 14 residues. CDR1 is SSHAT and CDR2 is FNYEAQ in the germline V gene (reference sequence). Between the trimmed V and J ends, which lost 6 bases and 4 bases, there was a span of 16 bases. The CDR3 region is CASSPGAGTYEQYF. The CDR3 nucleotides read TGTGCCAGCAGTCCTGGGGCGGGTACGTACGAGCAGTACTTC.

The chain joins TRBV23-1 to TRBJ2-7, with no clear D. TRBV23-1 is assigned to the ORF class and has an uncertain function. V was pared by 6 bases and J by 4 bases, with 16 bases between. The CDR3 spans 14 residues. The CDR3 sequence: CASSFRPVGYEQYF. The CDR3, as DNA: TGCGCCAGCAGCTTCCGACCCGTGGGGTACGAGCAGTACTTC.

The gene calls are TRBV6-8 and TRBJ2-3; tentative D call: TRBD2 (6 bases). Germline lookup yields CDR1 MNHGY and CDR2 SAAAGT. The CDR3 spans 14 residues. V lost 7 bases, J lost 4 bases, and 15 bases lay in between. CDR3: CASTYGGSADTQYF. CDR3 bases: TGTGCCAGCACCTATGGGGGGTCTGCAGATACGCAGTATTTT.

J is TRBJ2-3 and V is TRBV7-1; weak D call: TRBD2 (5 bases). TRBV7-1 counts as an open reading frame of uncertain function. V lost 5 bases and J 2 bases, leaving 14 bases between the germline ends. The length of the CDR3 is 15 residues. CDR3 in DNA: TGTGCCAGCAGCGTAGAGGGTGGATTCACAGATACGCAGTATTTT. It specifies CASSVEGGFTDTQYF.

This clone was found a few times. The V call is TRBV28, the J call TRBJ1-2; TRBD1 matches at 9 bases. CDR1 and CDR2 from the germline V gene are MDHEN and SYDVKM. The CDR3 is 13 amino acids. J gave up 5 bases and V 5 bases, and 3 bases lay outside the gene matches. The CDR3 loop is CASSPGQGYGYTF. CDR3 DNA sequence: TGTGCCAGCAGTCCGGGACAGGGTTATGGCTACACCTTC.

This sequence joins TRBV28 and TRBJ1-2; D may be TRBD1 (6 bases). V lost 8 bases to trimming and J lost 8 bases, with 21 bases between them. There are 14 residues in the CDR3. From germline, CDR1 is MDHEN and CDR2 SYDVKM. The CDR3 is CASHRAGSSLGYTF. The CDR3 region has the DNA TGTGCCAGCCACAGGGCCGGGAGCTCGCTCGGCTACACCTTC.